Detailed here is one TCR beta chain. Its antigen is still unknown. The same CDR3 arises from other DNA sequences in this sample as well. These data originate in a study of cytomegalovirus exposure and HLA in healthy donors. Study-wide findings and caveats: An analysis that came later showed most CMV-associated TCR beta chains appearing HLA-restricted. Earlier analysis yielded a pattern in which most TCR beta V segments were productive about 87% or about 30% of the time. A later examination showed that TCR association rates differed by HLA locus, with DRB1 most and HLA-C fewest.

Donors were ostensibly healthy at sampling, although undocumented immune exposures were probable. The PCR ran on 60 Vbeta and 13 Jbeta primers. Sequenced by immunoSEQ multiplex PCR; TCRdb stores in-frame clones only, minus some. Its clone listing holds more than 90,000 clones. The CDR3 length is 16 residues. Losses at the gene ends were 0 bases for V and 2 bases for J; bases not matched to a gene: 3. CDR1 and CDR2 from the germline V gene are MNHEY and SVGAGI. The sequence was obtained from a man aged 40-55 years in good health and CMV-seropositive. The source material was PBMCs. The rearrangement links TRBV6-5 to TRBJ1-2, with 10 bases lining up with TRBD1. The CDR3 protein is CASSYSRTGGNYGYTF. The CDR3 DNA follows: TGTGCCAGCAGTTACTCGAGGACAGGGGGAAACTATGGCTACACCTTC.